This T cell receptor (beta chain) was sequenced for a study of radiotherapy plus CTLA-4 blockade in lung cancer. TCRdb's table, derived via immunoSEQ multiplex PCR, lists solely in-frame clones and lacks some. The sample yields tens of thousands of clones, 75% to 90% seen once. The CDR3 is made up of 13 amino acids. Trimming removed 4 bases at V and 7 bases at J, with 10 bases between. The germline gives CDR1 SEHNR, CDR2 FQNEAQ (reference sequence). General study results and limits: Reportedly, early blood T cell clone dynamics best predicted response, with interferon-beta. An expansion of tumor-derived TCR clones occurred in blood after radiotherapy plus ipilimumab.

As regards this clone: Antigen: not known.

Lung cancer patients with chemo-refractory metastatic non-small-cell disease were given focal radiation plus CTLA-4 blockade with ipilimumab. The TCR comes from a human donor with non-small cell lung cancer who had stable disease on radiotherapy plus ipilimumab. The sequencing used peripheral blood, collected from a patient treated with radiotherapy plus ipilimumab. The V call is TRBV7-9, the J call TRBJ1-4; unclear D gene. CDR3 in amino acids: CASSSRLGEKLFF. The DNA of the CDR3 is TGTGCCAGCAGCTCAAGGCTAGGTGAAAAACTGTTTTTT.